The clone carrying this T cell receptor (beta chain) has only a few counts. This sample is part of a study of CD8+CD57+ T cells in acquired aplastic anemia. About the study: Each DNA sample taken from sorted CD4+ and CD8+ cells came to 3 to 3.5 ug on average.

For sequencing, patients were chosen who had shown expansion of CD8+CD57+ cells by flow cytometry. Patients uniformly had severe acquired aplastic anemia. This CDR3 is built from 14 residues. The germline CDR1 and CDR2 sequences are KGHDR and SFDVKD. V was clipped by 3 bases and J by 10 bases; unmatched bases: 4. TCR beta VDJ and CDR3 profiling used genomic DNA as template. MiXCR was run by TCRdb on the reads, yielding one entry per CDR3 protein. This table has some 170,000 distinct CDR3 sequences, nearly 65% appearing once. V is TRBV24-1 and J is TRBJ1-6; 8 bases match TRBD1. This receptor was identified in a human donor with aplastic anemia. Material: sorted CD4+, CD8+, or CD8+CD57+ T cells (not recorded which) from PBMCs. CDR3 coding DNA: TGTGCCACCAGTGATGGGACAGGAGTCTCACCCCTCCACTTT. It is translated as CATSDGTGVSPLHF.